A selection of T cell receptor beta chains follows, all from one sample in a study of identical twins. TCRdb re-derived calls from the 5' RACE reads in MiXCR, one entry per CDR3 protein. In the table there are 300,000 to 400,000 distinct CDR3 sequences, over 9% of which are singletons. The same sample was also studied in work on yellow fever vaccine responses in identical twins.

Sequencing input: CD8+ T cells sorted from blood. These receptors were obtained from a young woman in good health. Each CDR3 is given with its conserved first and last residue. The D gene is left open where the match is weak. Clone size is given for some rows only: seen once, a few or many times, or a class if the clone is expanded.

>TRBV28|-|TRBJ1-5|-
TGTGCCAGCAGTTTTTTAGAGGGAAATCAGCCCCAGCATTTT
CASSFLEGNQPQHF
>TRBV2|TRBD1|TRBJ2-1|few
TGTGCCAGCTATTGGAGCGGGACAGGGGACTACAATGAGCAGTTCTTC
CASYWSGTGDYNEQFF
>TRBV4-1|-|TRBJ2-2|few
TGCGCCAGCAGCCAAGGCTCTAGCTATACCTCGGACACCGGGGAGCTGTTTTTT
CASSQGSSYTSDTGELFF
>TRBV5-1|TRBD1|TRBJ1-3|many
TGCGCCAGCAGCCTCGACAGGGGGCTCGGAAACACCATATATTTT
CASSLDRGLGNTIYF
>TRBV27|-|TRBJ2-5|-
TGTGCCAGCCCCCCCACTCCTGGTTACCAAGAGACCCAGTACTTC
CASPPTPGYQETQYF
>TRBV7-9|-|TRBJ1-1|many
TGTGCCAGCCTCGGGGGGAACAAAGAAGCTTTCTTT
CASLGGNKEAFF
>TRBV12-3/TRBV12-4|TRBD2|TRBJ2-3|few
TGTGCCAGCAGTAGGCCCGGGACTAGCGTCACAGATACGCAGTATTTT
CASSRPGTSVTDTQYF
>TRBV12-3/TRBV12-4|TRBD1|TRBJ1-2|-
TGTGCCAGCAGCCTCAGACCGGGACAGGGGGTTGATGGCTACACCTTC
CASSLRPGQGVDGYTF
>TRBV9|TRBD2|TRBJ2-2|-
TGTGCCAGCAGGGGACTAGCACCCGGGGAGCTGTTTTTT
CASRGLAPGELFF
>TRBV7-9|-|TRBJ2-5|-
TGTGCCAGCAGCCCACTCACAGAGACCCAAGAGACCCAGTACTTC
CASSPLTETQETQYF
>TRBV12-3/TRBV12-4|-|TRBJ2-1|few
TGTGCCAGCAGTTTCCAGCGCGAGAGGGTTGAGCAGTTCTTC
CASSFQRERVEQFF
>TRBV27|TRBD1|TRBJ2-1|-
TGTGCCAGCAGTAAAGACAGGGGTACCTACAATGAGCAGTTCTTC
CASSKDRGTYNEQFF
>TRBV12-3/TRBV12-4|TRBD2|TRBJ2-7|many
TGTGCCAGCAGTGTAGGACTAGCGGGAGGATTCCACGAGCAGTACTTC
CASSVGLAGGFHEQYF
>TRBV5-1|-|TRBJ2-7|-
TGCGCCAGCAGCTCTAATAGGAACGAGCAGTACTTC
CASSSNRNEQYF
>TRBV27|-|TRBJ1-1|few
TGTGCCAGCAGTATACACGACCCCGGGAGACTAAACACTGAAGCTTTCTTT
CASSIHDPGRLNTEAFF
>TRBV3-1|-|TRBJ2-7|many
TGTGCCAGCAGCCAAGGGTGGGGATCCTACGAGCAGTACTTC
CASSQGWGSYEQYF
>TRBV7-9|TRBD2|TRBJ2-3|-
TGTGCCAGCAGCTTGGGGGGACTAGGGGTAGATACGCAGTATTTT
CASSLGGLGVDTQYF
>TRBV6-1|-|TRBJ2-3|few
TGTGCCAGCAGTCCCCAGTCCGACACAGATACGCAGTATTTT
CASSPQSDTDTQYF
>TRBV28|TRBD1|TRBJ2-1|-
TGTGCCAGTGACGACAGGGACAACAATGAGCAGTTCTTC
CASDDRDNNEQFF
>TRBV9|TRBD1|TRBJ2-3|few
TGTGCCAGCAGCGACCCAGGGGGTTCAGATACGCAGTATTTT
CASSDPGGSDTQYF
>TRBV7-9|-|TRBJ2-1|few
TGTGCCAGCAGCTTTTCCCCAGAGCAGTTCTTC
CASSFSPEQFF
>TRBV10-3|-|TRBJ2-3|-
TGTGCCATCAGTGAGTCGTTGTCTTTTGTAACAGATACGCAGTATTTT
CAISESLSFVTDTQYF
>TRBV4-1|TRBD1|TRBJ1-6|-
TGCGCCAGCACCGCAGGGGGGCGGTCACCCCTCCACTTT
CASTAGGRSPLHF
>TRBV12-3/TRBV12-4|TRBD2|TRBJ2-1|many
TGTGCCAGCAGCCGTCGCCTAGCGGGAGACGACAATGAGCAGTTCTTC
CASSRRLAGDDNEQFF
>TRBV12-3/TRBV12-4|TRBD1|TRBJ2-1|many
TGTGCCAGCAGGGGGGACAGGGACTACAATGAGCAGTTCTTC
CASRGDRDYNEQFF
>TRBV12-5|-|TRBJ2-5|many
TGTGCTAGTGGTTCGGGAGAGACCCAGTACTTC
CASGSGETQYF
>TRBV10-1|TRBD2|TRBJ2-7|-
TGCGCCAGCAGTGAATTCCCTGCTAGCGGGAGAGCCTCTTCCGACGAGCAGTACTTC
CASSEFPASGRASSDEQYF
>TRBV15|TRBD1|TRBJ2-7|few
TGTGCCACCAGCAGGACAGGGGAGAAGTCGAGCTCCTACGAGCAGTACTTC
CATSRTGEKSSSYEQYF
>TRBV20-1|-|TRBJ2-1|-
TGCAGTGCTACCCCGCTAGGGGGCTACAATGAGCAGTTCTTC
CSATPLGGYNEQFF
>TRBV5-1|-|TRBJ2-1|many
TGCGCCAGCAGCTGGACTGGAGGAAACAATGAGCAGTTCTTC
CASSWTGGNNEQFF
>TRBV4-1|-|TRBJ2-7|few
TGCGCCAGCAGCCAAGGGGCAGTTAGCTCCTACGAGCAGTACTTC
CASSQGAVSSYEQYF
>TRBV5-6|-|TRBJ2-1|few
TGTGCCAGCAGCTTGGAGGGTAGCGGTTACAATGAGCAGTTCTTC
CASSLEGSGYNEQFF
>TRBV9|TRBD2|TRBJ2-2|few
TGTGCCAGCAACCCCAGCGGGAGATGGGCCGGGGAGCTGTTTTTT
CASNPSGRWAGELFF